This T cell receptor (beta chain) stems from a study of OX40 agonist ivuxolimab in advanced cancers. Background on the study: Earlier treatment with anti-PD-1, anti-PD-L1 or anti-CTLA-4 was permitted, and around 43% had received some. Partial responses were achieved by three patients, of whom one had hepatocellular carcinoma and two had cutaneous melanoma.

With 0 bases removed from V and 6 bases from J, the gap between germline ends came to 9 bases. Germline CDR1 SGHRS, CDR2 YFSETQ. This CDR3 contains 14 residues. Assay used: immunoSEQ multiplex PCR; TCRdb lists only in-frame clones, some missing. The table records over 75,000 clones, around 85% of them present only once. The rearrangement links TRBV5-1 to TRBJ2-2, with D perhaps matching TRBD2 (5 bases). This TCR came from an adult with an advanced solid tumor such as melanoma, head and neck, liver or kidney cancer. The sequenced sample was CD4+ or CD8+ T cells sorted from blood, obtained in a trial of the OX40 agonist ivuxolimab. CDR3 in DNA: TGCGCCAGCAGCTTGGGAGAGGGCCCCGGGGAGCTGTTTTTT. It translates to CASSLGEGPGELFF. Combining the CDR3 with reference TRBV5-1 and TRBJ2-2 gives the whole variable domain KAGVTQTPRYLIKTRGQQVTLSCSPISGHRSVSWYQQTPGQGLQFLFEYFSETQRNKGNFPGRFSGRQFSNSRSEMNVSTLELGDSALYLCASSLGEGPGELFFGEGSRLTVL.